One sample yielded the 9 T cell receptor beta chains listed below, sequenced in a study of T cells in Graves' hyperthyroidism and ophthalmopathy. The investigators amplified TCR beta CDR3 regions from RNA transcripts. An initial round of RT-PCR targeting the TCR CDR3 relied on the HTBI primer set. TCRdb re-called the multiplex PCR reads with MiXCR, one entry per CDR3 protein. The profile shows approximately 690,000 distinct CDR3 sequences, about 14% of them singletons. Sequenced material: blood. The receptors shown here come from a woman between 50 and 59 years old with Graves' ophthalmopathy.

The rearrangement links TRBV5-4 to TRBJ1-5; a possible D gene is TRBD1 (5 bases). CDR1 and CDR2 from the germline V gene are SGHNT and YYREEE (reference sequence). The CDR3 is made up of 14 amino acids. V lost 3 bases, J lost 7 bases, and 14 bases lay in between. CDR3 nucleotides: TGTGCCAGCAGCTCAAAAATCGGGACGCAGCCCCAGCATTTT. Its protein product is CASSSKIGTQPQHF.

This clonotype was seen repeatedly, ten times or more. V usage is TRBV12-3 or TRBV12-4 and J usage is TRBJ1-1, with D uncertain. This CDR3 contains 14 residues. V shed 5 bases and J shed 3 bases, with 13 bases lying between them. The CDR3 region is CASSRSTSYTEAFF. The DNA for the CDR3 is TGTGCCAGCAGTAGATCGACATCTTACACTGAAGCTTTCTTT.

The V call is TRBV27, the J call TRBJ1-1; the D gene is possibly TRBD1 (5 bases). Germline CDR1 and CDR2: MNHEY and SMNVEV (reference sequence). The CDR3 contains 15 residues. The V and J ends lost 5 bases and 1 base respectively, with 14 bases between them. The CDR3 DNA sequence: TGTGCCAGCAGTAAGGGGACTTTAAAGAACACTGAAGCTTTCTTT. It specifies CASSKGTLKNTEAFF.

The table lists this clonotype with a few counts. The CDR3 DNA reads as TGTGCCAGCAGCCCCGGGACTGCGGTAGTTTCACCCCTCCACTTT. Amino acids: CASSPGTAVVSPLHF. The chain recombines TRBV14 with TRBJ1-6; D is perhaps TRBD1 (5 bases). The CDR3 is made up of 15 amino acids. Per the germline V gene, CDR1 is SGHDN and CDR2 is FVKESK. Trimming pared 4 bases from V and 9 bases from J, leaving 16 bases between.

This clonotype was picked up a small number of times. The chain carries TRBV5-6 and TRBJ2-7, with TRBD2 matching 15 bases. This CDR3 region has 17 residues. Germline assignment: CDR1 SGHDT and CDR2 YYEEEE. J gave up 3 bases and V 3 bases, and 7 bases lay outside the gene matches. CDR3 coding DNA: TGTGCCAGCAGCTCCACCCCGGGACTAGCGGGAGGCTACGAGCAGTACTTC. Protein: CASSSTPGLAGGYEQYF.

The rearrangement joins TRBV20-1 to TRBJ1-6; 8 bases are a match to TRBD1. Germline lookup yields CDR1 DFQATT and CDR2 SNEGSKA (reference sequence). This CDR3 is 15 amino acids long. V lost 4 bases to trimming and J lost 7 bases; unmatched junction nucleotides: 9. The CDR3 bases are TGCAGTGCTACCCCTGGACAGGGTCAAAATTCACCCCTCCACTTT. Amino acid sequence: CSATPGQGQNSPLHF.

This clonotype showed up just a few times. The rearrangement links TRBV5-1 to TRBJ1-2; a possible D gene is TRBD1 (6 bases). Germline CDR1 reads SGHRS; CDR2 reads YFSETQ. CDR3 length: 15 residues. V lost 1 base and J 7 bases, leaving 17 bases between the germline ends. The CDR3 spells CASSLLSGGERGYTF. In DNA, the CDR3 is TGCGCCAGCAGCTTGTTATCCGGGGGCGAGCGTGGCTACACCTTC.

This clonotype has a count of ten or more. This chain uses TRBV6-1 with TRBJ2-5; D perhaps matches TRBD2 (5 bases). V lost 6 bases and J lost 0, with 8 bases in between. CDR1 and CDR2 (germline): MNHNS, SASEGT. The CDR3 is made up of 13 amino acids. The CDR3 here is CASRSGNQETQYF. CDR3 nucleotides: TGTGCCAGCAGAAGCGGAAACCAAGAGACCCAGTACTTC.

Many counts were recorded for this clonotype. V is TRBV28 and J is TRBJ1-4, with D perhaps TRBD1 (5 bases). The CDR3 spans 12 residues. Germline V gene lookup returns CDR1 MDHEN and CDR2 SYDVKM. Trimming pared 3 bases from V and 8 bases from J, leaving 7 bases between. CDR3 in DNA: TGTGCCAGCAGTTTTCGGGGGGAAAAACTGTTTTTT. Encoded protein: CASSFRGEKLFF.